The rows below give T cell receptor beta chains drawn from one sample of a study of response to subunit inactivated influenza vaccine. TCRdb redid the calling of the RT-PCR reads with MiXCR, one entry per CDR3 protein. The data show 450,000 to 550,000 distinct CDR3 sequences, about 25% seen once. The sequences come from CD4+ T cells sorted from PBMCs, collected 5 days after vaccination. All receptors come from a man aged 45 to 65 who received an inactivated influenza vaccine. Both conserved end residues are trimmed from each CDR3. A D gene is named only where the DNA matches it firmly.

v_call d_call cdr3_aa
TRBV6-5 TRBD1 ASSFTTGGLYEQY
TRBV28 - AAGSTEAF
TRBV27 - ASSLEGVSEQF
TRBV29-1 - SGGKGGRTEAF
TRBV6-1 TRBD1 ASSGGDRVYEQY
TRBV20-1 TRBD1 SARDGDRGLGKTQY
TRBV11-2 - ASSPRVRFGYT
TRBV20-1 TRBD1 SARQGPMNTEAF
TRBV11-2 TRBD2 ASSNSGGAREQY
TRBV18 - ASSPSLAPNTGELF
TRBV12-3/TRBV12-4 TRBD1 ASSAGGAGSPLH
TRBV11-2 - ASSLDQRGVPSTDTQY
TRBV5-1 TRBD1 ASSLVGTGQFTDTQY
TRBV5-1 TRBD1 ASTRDRGYRRLETQY
TRBV10-2 - ASGGQVSYNEQF
TRBV4-1 - ASSYRGADTDTQY
TRBV20-1 TRBD1 SADGQVQNIQY
TRBV20-1 TRBD2 SMASGETQY
TRBV28 - ASSITGNEAF
TRBV2 - ASSEGTINEKLF
TRBV9 - ASSVDNRNIQY
TRBV18 - ASSPPAVTGEQY
TRBV20-1 - SAKSQGPRGYT
TRBV12-3/TRBV12-4 TRBD1 ASQGESHYEQY
TRBV28 TRBD2 ASSLGTSGSQQF
TRBV4-1 - ASSQVLGGREQY
TRBV20-1 - SAGGRSKDEQY
TRBV7-9 - ASRRAMYGRNYEQY
TRBV10-3 - AISTQGGETQY
TRBV16 - ASSQGRINTEAF
TRBV5-6 TRBD2 ASCKREGLYEQF